The 28 T cell receptor beta chains below all came from one sample that was sequenced in a study of identical twins. TCRdb reprocessed the 5' RACE reads with MiXCR, giving one entry per CDR3 protein. The sample lists fewer than 250,000 distinct CDR3 sequences, 6% to 8% occurring once. This same sample was also taken into another study, of yellow fever vaccine responses in identical twins.

The sequenced sample consisted of CD8+ T cells sorted from blood. The source is a woman under 30 in good health.

This clonotype was detected only once. CDR3 region: CASSRLAGGWEQFF. The CDR3 nucleotides read TGTGCCAGCAGCAGATTAGCGGGGGGCTGGGAGCAGTTCTTC. This chain connects TRBV13 to TRBJ2-1; TRBD2 matches at 10 bases. V shed 5 bases and J 10 bases; nucleotides not matched to a gene: 8. Germline V CDR1 and CDR2: PRHDT, FYEKMQ (reference sequence). CDR3 size: 14 residues.

The rearrangement joins TRBV12-5 to TRBJ2-1; possibly TRBD1 for D (5 bases). The CDR3 has 13 residues. V was clipped by 1 base and J by 9 bases, with 10 bases between them. Per germline, CDR1 LGHNT and CDR2 FRNRAP. CDR3 DNA sequence: TGTGCTAGTGGTTTGGGGGTAGGGGTTGAGCAGTTCTTC. Its protein is CASGLGVGVEQFF.

The chain has TRBV7-8 and TRBJ1-5, with unresolved D. This CDR3 spans 16 amino acids. V was clipped by 1 base and J by 5 bases, with 15 bases between them. Germline V CDR1 and CDR2: SGHVS, FQNEAQ. CDR3 residues: CASSLGWQTTDQPQHF. CDR3 DNA: TGTGCCAGCAGCTTAGGGTGGCAGACAACAGATCAGCCCCAGCATTTT.

This clonotype was observed at least ten times. A junction boundary mismatches the germline segment, possibly from a read error. This chain joins TRBV6-2 or TRBV6-3 and TRBJ2-2, with 7 bases aligning to TRBD1. Germline CDR1 reads MNHEY; CDR2 reads SVGEGT. This CDR3 is built from 17 residues. The CDR3 protein is CASSYPMTGRHTGELIF. DNA of the CDR3: TGTGCCAGCAGTTACCCAATGACAGGGCGGCACACCGGGGAGCTGATTTTT.

This clonotype has ten or more counts. This rearrangement joins TRBV10-3 to TRBJ2-5; TRBD1 might be the D (6 bases). The CDR3 covers 14 residues. Looked up from germline, CDR1 is ENHRY and CDR2 is SYGVKD. V lost 6 bases, J lost 5 bases, and 16 bases lay in between. CDR3 nucleotide sequence: TGTGCCATCAGCACCAGGGGTTTGTTGGAGACCCAGTACTTC. Translating it yields CAISTRGLLETQYF.

At least ten counts were recorded for this clonotype. V is TRBV24-1 and J is TRBJ2-1; a weak D match, TRBD2 (6 bases). The CDR3 is 15 residues long. CDR1 and CDR2 (germline): KGHDR, SFDVKD. V lost 1 base and J lost 7, with 13 bases in between. The chain's CDR3 is CATSDFTPEGNEQFF. The CDR3 nucleotides are TGTGCCACCAGTGATTTTACCCCGGAGGGGAATGAGCAGTTCTTC.

A few counts support this clonotype. The chain carries TRBV29-1 and TRBJ2-3; maybe TRBD1 (6 bases). Trimming stripped 6 bases from V and 2 bases from J, with 24 bases between. The CDR3 contains 17 residues. From germline, CDR1 is SQVTM and CDR2 ANQGSEA. The CDR3, as DNA: TGCAGCGTAGAAACCGGCAGGGGCCCGATCCCCACAGATACGCAGTATTTT. Translating gives CSVETGRGPIPTDTQYF.

The chain joins TRBV9 to TRBJ2-7; 7 positions match TRBD2. The germline gives CDR1 SGDLS, CDR2 YYNGEE. This CDR3 region has 14 residues. Trimming removed 0 bases from V and 2 bases from J; junction bases left unmatched: 2. The CDR3 protein is CASSVAGGTYEQYF. The CDR3 DNA is TGTGCCAGCAGCGTAGCGGGAGGTACCTACGAGCAGTACTTC. Complete variable domain (other parts from reference TRBV9 and TRBJ2-7): DSGVTQTPKHLITATGQRVTLRCSPRSGDLSVYWYQQSLDQGLQFLIQYYNGEERAKGNILERFSAQQFPDLHSELNLSSLELGDSALYFCASSVAGGTYEQYFGPGTRLTVT.

The rearrangement links TRBV2 to TRBJ2-7, with D tentatively TRBD1 (6 bases). The CDR3 sequence is 14 residues long. V was clipped by 3 bases and J by 3 bases, with 12 bases between them. Germline V gene data show CDR1 as SNHLY and CDR2 as FYNNEI. The chain's CDR3 is CASSDRGLVYEQYF. As DNA, the CDR3 is TGTGCCAGCAGTGACAGGGGTCTGGTCTACGAGCAGTACTTC. The variable domain in full, completed from reference TRBV2 and TRBJ2-7, reads EPEVTQTPSHQVTQMGQEVILRCVPISNHLYFYWYRQILGQKVEFLVSFYNNEISEKSEIFDDQFSVERPDGSNFTLKIRSTKLEDSAMYFCASSDRGLVYEQYFGPGTRLTVT.

Ten or more counts support this clonotype. The J gene is TRBJ2-7, the V gene TRBV28; TRBD1 agrees at 8 bases. This CDR3 contains 16 residues. The germline gives CDR1 MDHEN, CDR2 SYDVKM. Trimming removed 6 bases from V and 2 bases from J; junction bases left unmatched: 12. The CDR3, as DNA: TGTGCCAGCAGATCCCAGGGGGCACTATCGCCCTACGAGCAGTACTTC. Translation: CASRSQGALSPYEQYF.

There are a few counts of this clonotype. V and J are TRBV20-1 and TRBJ2-3, with TRBD1 matching 10 bases. The CDR3 runs to 14 residues. The V gene's germline CDR1 is DFQATT and CDR2 SNEGSKA (reference sequence). The CDR3, as DNA: TGCAGCGCACGGGACAGGGGCTCAACAGATACGCAGTATTTT. Protein: CSARDRGSTDTQYF.

The rearrangement joins TRBV7-6 to TRBJ2-1; no reliable D call. This CDR3 has 15 amino acids. Trimming left V 2 bases short and J 0 bases short, with 8 bases between. In germline, CDR1 is SGHVS, CDR2 FNYEAQ. CDR3 in DNA: TGTGCCAGCAGCTTAAGACTTCTCTCCTACAATGAGCAGTTCTTC. As protein: CASSLRLLSYNEQFF.

This clonotype was observed a handful of times. This sequence joins TRBV2 and TRBJ2-3; 14 positions agree with TRBD2. Germline CDR1 reads SNHLY; CDR2 reads FYNNEI. V dropped 8 bases and J dropped 5; count of bases not matched to a gene: 12. The CDR3 loop spans 17 amino acids. The CDR3 nucleotides are TGTGCCAGCCGGGACCCGGGACTAGCGGGAGAGGGAGATACGCAGTATTTT. Amino acids: CASRDPGLAGEGDTQYF.

This clonotype was recorded a few times. The J gene is TRBJ2-5, the V gene TRBV7-9; D may be TRBD2 (6 bases). Trimming took 3 bases from V and 7 from J, leaving 21 bases between them. Germline V lookup: CDR1 SEHNR, CDR2 FQNEAQ (reference sequence). CDR3 length equals 16 residues. DNA of the CDR3: TGTGCCAGCAGCTTTGGGCGGAGGGACTCGGACGTGACCCAGTACTTC. Protein: CASSFGRRDSDVTQYF.

The rearrangement links TRBV4-2 to TRBJ2-1; the match to TRBD2 covers 10 bases. Germline CDR1 reads LGHNA; CDR2 reads YNFKEQ. The CDR3 length is 19 residues. The ends lost 0 bases at V and 0 bases at J; junction bases unmatched: 8. The DNA of the CDR3 is TGTGCCAGCAGCCAAGATGGGCTAGCGGGAGCTTTCTCCTACAATGAGCAGTTCTTC. This gives the protein CASSQDGLAGAFSYNEQFF.

As to this clonotype: A read error may explain this, as a much larger clone is one base away. The chain couples TRBV27 to TRBJ1-1, with unresolved D. Germline lookup yields CDR1 MNHEY and CDR2 SMNVEV (reference sequence). The CDR3 consists of 14 residues. Trimming removed 5 bases from V and 4 bases from J, with 14 bases in between. In DNA, the CDR3 is TGTGCCAGCAGTACCGAGGCATGGGGCACTGAAGCTTTCTTT. Protein: CASSTEAWGTEAFF.

This clonotype was recorded at least ten times. The chain employs TRBV5-5 and TRBJ2-7; D unclear. V was pared by 2 bases and J by 7 bases, with 13 bases between. The length of the CDR3 is 13 residues. Germline V CDR1 and CDR2: SGHKS, YYEKEE (reference sequence). The CDR3: CASSLDRRGEQYV. The DNA for the CDR3 is TGTGCCAGCAGCTTAGACCGCCGCGGTGAGCAGTACGTC.

The chain couples TRBV7-9 to TRBJ2-2; D uncertain. The CDR3 is 11 residues long. Deletions cut 5 bases from V and 9 bases from J, with 7 bases between. Germline V gene sequence: CDR1 SEHNR, CDR2 FQNEAQ (reference sequence). CDR3 nucleotide sequence: TGTGCCAGCAGCCAGACTTGGGAGCTGTTTTTT. Its protein product is CASSQTWELFF.

In this sample, this clonotype turned up a few times. The chain recombines TRBV28 with TRBJ1-4; D possibly corresponds to TRBD1 (6 bases). Trimming left V 5 bases short and J 4 bases short, with 14 bases between. The CDR3 runs to 15 residues. In germline, CDR1 is MDHEN, CDR2 SYDVKM. For the CDR3, the DNA is TGTGCCAGCAGTGGGGGGACACTACTTAATGAAAAACTGTTTTTT. It specifies CASSGGTLLNEKLFF.

This clonotype was recorded many times. The chain combines TRBV12-3 or TRBV12-4 with TRBJ2-5; maybe TRBD1 (5 bases). The CDR3 length is 14 residues. V lost 7 bases to trimming and J lost 2 bases, with 14 bases between them. The CDR3 protein is CASKPWGLQETQYF. As DNA, the CDR3 is TGTGCCAGCAAACCCTGGGGCCTACAAGAGACCCAGTACTTC.

This clonotype occurred a few times. The chain uses TRBV4-1 and TRBJ2-1; 11 nucleotides match TRBD2. Germline V gene data show CDR1 as MGHRA and CDR2 as YSYEKL. J lost 1 base, V lost 4 bases, and 6 bases had no gene match. This CDR3 is 17 amino acids long. CDR3 protein: CASSPRTSGQSYNEQFF. The CDR3 DNA reads TGCGCCAGCAGCCCTAGGACTAGCGGGCAGTCCTACAATGAGCAGTTCTTC.

There are a few counts of this clonotype. The gene calls are TRBV11-2 and TRBJ2-2; 9 bases are a match to TRBD1. J was trimmed by 6 bases and V by 5 bases; bases with no gene match: 7. Looked up from germline, CDR1 is SGHAT and CDR2 is FQNNGV. This CDR3 comprises 15 residues. The CDR3 reads CASSPPRTGAGELFF. CDR3 coding DNA: TGTGCCAGCAGCCCCCCGCGGACAGGGGCCGGGGAGCTGTTTTTT.

This clonotype was detected many times. The V gene is TRBV7-9, the J gene TRBJ1-1; no clear D. The germline CDR1 and CDR2 sequences are SEHNR and FQNEAQ (reference sequence). The length of the CDR3 is 16 residues. The germline V and J ends were trimmed by 5 bases and 0 bases, with 16 bases remaining between them. The CDR3 reads CASSPGRDTLNTEAFF. Here the CDR3 DNA reads TGTGCCAGCAGCCCCGGCCGCGACACCCTGAACACTGAAGCTTTCTTT.

This clonotype was detected only a few times. The chain employs TRBV5-1 and TRBJ2-1; 7 bases line up with TRBD1. This CDR3 has 21 amino acids. The ends lost 1 base at V and 7 bases at J; junction bases unmatched: 26. The V gene's germline CDR1 is SGHRS and CDR2 YFSETQ. The CDR3 DNA follows: TGCGCCAGCAGCTTGCCGATTGCCGGGCAGGGGGATCTAATTTACGGGAATGAGCAGTTCTTC. The encoded protein is CASSLPIAGQGDLIYGNEQFF.

This clonotype was counted only a few times. The J gene is TRBJ2-1, the V gene TRBV20-1; TRBD2 matches 12 bases. Germline V gives CDR1 DFQATT, CDR2 SNEGSKA (reference sequence). The CDR3 length is 18 residues. V gave up 3 bases and J gave up 0 bases; unmatched junction bases: 9. DNA of the CDR3: TGCAGTGCTAGCCTCCCTAGCGGGAGGGCCAGCTCCTACAATGAGCAGTTCTTC. It codes for CSASLPSGRASSYNEQFF.

The J gene is TRBJ2-3, the V gene TRBV9; D unclear. The V end was cut by 0 bases, the J end by 9 bases, with 11 bases between. The length of the CDR3 is 13 residues. CDR1 is SGDLS and CDR2 is YYNGEE in the germline V gene. CDR3 nucleotides: TGTGCCAGCAGCGTAGACGTTGGGGAAACGCAGTATTTT. It translates to CASSVDVGETQYF.

This clonotype turned up a few times. The CDR3 DNA reads as TGTGCCAGCAGTTTGGGGGGGACAGCACGTCAGCCCCAGCATTTT. Protein: CASSLGGTARQPQHF. The rearrangement links TRBV12-3 or TRBV12-4 to TRBJ1-5; TRBD1 aligns across 7 bases. CDR3 length equals 15 residues. V lost 3 bases, J lost 6 bases, and 8 bases stayed unmatched.

V is TRBV9 and J is TRBJ2-7, with D perhaps TRBD1 or TRBD2 (7 bases each). Per germline, CDR1 SGDLS and CDR2 YYNGEE. CDR3 length: 15 amino acids. Trimming pared 0 bases from V and 5 bases from J, leaving 15 bases between. This CDR3 is CASSVGGRGHDEQYF. CDR3 DNA sequence: TGTGCCAGCAGCGTAGGAGGGAGGGGGCATGACGAGCAGTACTTC.